A single T cell receptor beta chain is shown here with its context. This clonotype was seen a few times. This receptor's antigen is unknown. No qualities accompany the bases; no much larger clone lies one base away. The library was made by 5' RACE. Sequencing used an Illumina HiSeq 2500. A second PCR of about 6 to 11 cycles was performed with a sample-barcoded 5' primer and a J-beta primer mix. A template-switch 5' adaptor carrying 12 random nucleotides introduced a unique molecular identifier onto each TCR beta cDNA molecule. At least 3 million CDR3-containing paired-end reads were obtained from each sample. The Mint cDNA synthesis kit, primed by a TRBC-specific oligonucleotide, was used to synthesize first-strand cDNA from all RNA. Following uracil-DNA glycosylase treatment, a first 18-cycle PCR with universal primers M1SS and BC2_uni_R was performed on all cDNA. The paper's data handling went like this. Normalization of each sample was performed by random selection of 1 million high-quality reads, each carrying a distinct molecular identifier. Reads with shared molecular identifiers were discarded instead of being binned into consensus sequences. MiTCR, with a Q25 quality threshold and the strictest error-elimination algorithm, was used for CDR3 identification, clonotype clustering and error correction. Lower-bound total TCR beta diversity was estimated with a nonparametric unseen species model using Euler transformation. The public reads were quality trimmed at Q25 with fastp and then assembled into clones with MiXCR by TCRdb, keeping productive beta chains. One record per CDR3 amino acid sequence lists the most common genes and DNA. The authors' filters were not applied to this entry. This sample is represented by some 860,000 distinct CDR3 sequences; 45% to 70% of them were singletons. The ten most abundant clones make up roughly 25% of the sample.

The sample belongs to a study of blood T cells in healthy people across ages (dated by TCRdb to between 2015 and 2016). General notes on the study: In model experiments, roughly one uniquely barcoded TCR beta cDNA molecule per two T cells was captured by template switching. Using deep sequencing normalized with unique cDNA molecular identifiers, the study measured how TCR beta repertoire diversity changes with age. Four age groups were formed from the donors: young (average approximately 16 years), middle-aged (approximately 40), aged (more than 55) and long-lived (around 80). Donors of different ages were randomly distributed across sequencing lanes to avoid experimental bias. For two donors (one aged 18 to 30 and one aged 80 or older), the study analyzed two additional independent replicas of 1 million unique cDNA reads from the same blood draw. Points the paper makes about the study in general: Observed TCR beta diversity per million T cells fell roughly linearly with age, and a significant reduction was already apparent by age about 36. Because donor CMV infection status was unknown, age-related changes in expanded clonotypes were potentially confounded. Observed TCR beta diversity correlated strongly with the percentage of naive T cells measured by flow cytometry. Because profiling used bulk unsorted PBMCs, naive and antigen-experienced compartments could not be compared conclusively. Estimates of total diversity based on one million sequenced T cells were regarded as lower bounds and as underestimates. The long-lived group showed more naive CD4+ T cells, fewer expanded clones and increased TCR diversity than the aged group, suggesting age selection.

V is clipped by 8 bases and J by 4 bases, and the sequence between their germline boundaries is 9 bases long. Taken from the germline V gene (reference sequence), the CDR1 and CDR2 loops are MNHNY and SVGAGI. The CDR3 holds 13 amino acids from the cysteine to the phenylalanine. Only the CDR3 DNA stays, 39 bases, in frame from base 1. Systemically healthy Caucasian individuals from Russia, some 40 in total and aged roughly 6 to 90 years, were included as donors. About 10 milliliters of peripheral blood were collected from each donor into EDTA-treated Vacutainer tubes. Ficoll-Paque density-gradient centrifugation was used to isolate PBMCs, with at least 7 million per sample. Trizol reagent was used to extract total RNA from PBMCs, with at least 5.5 micrograms per sample. Naive CD45RAhigh/CD27high T cell percentages were measured by flow cytometry on a PBMC aliquot from every donor.

The source material was blood. The sequence joins TRBV6-6 to TRBJ1-6, with the D gene not confidently named. This receptor was identified in a man aged 40-55 years in good health. The bases are TGTGCCAGCCGGACGGAATATAATTCACCCCTCCACTTT. This is translated as CASRTEYNSPLHF.